A single sample is the source of the 32 T cell receptor beta chains below, sequenced in a study of T-cell memory formation after mild COVID-19 (dated by TCRdb to the early 2020s). The library relied on 5' RACE. TCRdb names Illumina NovaSeq 6000 as the instrument used. The public reads were reanalyzed by TCRdb: fastp trimming at Q25, MiXCR alignment, in-frame beta chains only. Each record represents a unique CDR3 protein, reported with the most common genes and DNA among its rows. The sample has roughly 150,000 distinct CDR3 sequences on record, about 23% of them singletons. The ten largest clones take up approximately 25% of the sample. Material for sequencing was PBMCs or a T cell subset sorted from them (not recorded which). The origin of the receptors is an adult woman who had mild COVID-19 (a few samples of this study predate the infection). The sample titles of this study are shuffled in the database, so cell type and time point are left out; the donor was told from shared clones.

The chain's CDR3 is CATSDLGGEEQYF. The CDR3 region has the DNA TGTGCCACCAGTGATTTGGGCGGCGAAGAGCAGTACTTC. The chain has TRBV24-1 and TRBJ2-7; no clear D. The CDR3 extends over 13 amino acids. Germline V lookup: CDR1 KGHDR, CDR2 SFDVKD. The germline V and J ends were trimmed by 0 bases and 7 bases, with 9 bases remaining between them.

The rearrangement links TRBV5-6 to TRBJ1-2; 7 positions agree with TRBD1. Germline-derived CDR1 and CDR2 are SGHDT and YYEEEE. V dropped 4 bases and J dropped 3; count of bases not matched to a gene: 3. The CDR3 extends over 13 amino acids. CDR3 bases: TGTGCCAGCAGCACAGACAGGGACTATGGCTACACCTTC. This encodes CASSTDRDYGYTF.

V is TRBV27 and J is TRBJ2-5; a possible D gene is TRBD2 (5 bases). This CDR3 is built from 15 residues. V dropped 0 bases and J dropped 4 bases, with 12 bases sitting between them. Germline V gene data show CDR1 as MNHEY and CDR2 as SMNVEV (reference sequence). The DNA of the CDR3 is TGTGCCAGCAGTTTATCGTGGAGGTCCGGAGAGACCCAGTACTTC. It is translated as CASSLSWRSGETQYF.

This clonotype was counted between two and nine times. The chain is built from TRBV12-3 or TRBV12-4 and TRBJ1-1; D gene ambiguous. The CDR3 consists of 14 residues. V lost 7 bases and J 0 bases, leaving 12 bases between the germline ends. Here the CDR3 reads CASITPALNTEAFF. CDR3 in DNA: TGTGCCAGCATCACACCGGCGCTGAACACTGAAGCTTTCTTT.

This clonotype was seen more than once but under ten times. V is TRBV7-9 and J is TRBJ2-7; D possibly matches TRBD1 or TRBD2 (5 bases each). This CDR3 spans 12 amino acids. Trimming shortened V by 3 bases and J by 5 bases, and 8 bases separated the two germline ends. The germline CDR1 and CDR2 sequences are SEHNR and FQNEAQ (reference sequence). The CDR3 loop is CASSFGTDEQYF. In DNA form, the CDR3 reads TGTGCCAGCAGCTTCGGGACGGACGAGCAGTACTTC.

The chain recombines TRBV24-1 with TRBJ2-5, with 9 positions matching TRBD1. CDR1 KGHDR and CDR2 SFDVKD come from the germline V gene. The CDR3 loop spans 15 amino acids. Trimming took 11 bases from V and 1 from J; bases not matched to a gene: 10. The CDR3 DNA is TGTGCCATCGGCATCCAGACAGGGGGCCAAGAGACCCAGTACTTC. Translated: CAIGIQTGGQETQYF.

The chain couples TRBV10-3 to TRBJ1-1; D remains unclear. V was clipped by 7 bases and J by 4 bases, with 16 bases between them. CDR3 length: 14 residues. Looked up from germline, CDR1 is ENHRY and CDR2 is SYGVKD. CDR3 nucleotides: TGTGCCATCACCGCTGGCGTTGCGGGCACTGAAGCTTTCTTT. Amino acid sequence: CAITAGVAGTEAFF.

J is TRBJ1-1 and V is TRBV7-9, with D unresolved. V shed 5 bases and J shed 2 bases, with 12 bases lying between them. Per germline, CDR1 SEHNR and CDR2 FQNEAQ (reference sequence). The CDR3 covers 14 residues. The CDR3: CASSPLRSNTEAFF. The CDR3, as DNA: TGTGCCAGCAGCCCCCTTAGGAGCAACACTGAAGCTTTCTTT. Full variable domain (remainder filled in from reference TRBV7-9 and TRBJ1-1): DTGVSQNPRHKITKRGQNVTFRCDPISEHNRLYWYRQTLGQGPEFLTYFQNEAQLEKSRLLSDRFSAERPKGSFSTLEIQRTEQGDSAMYLCASSPLRSNTEAFFGQGTRLTVV.

This clonotype has only a few counts. The chain joins TRBV12-3 or TRBV12-4 to TRBJ1-1; D call uncertain. Trimming removed 5 bases from V and 8 bases from J, with 9 bases in between. CDR3 length: 11 residues. The DNA of the CDR3 is TGTGCCAGCAGTGTCCAGGTGGAAGCTTTCTTT. It specifies CASSVQVEAFF.

The sample holds a few counts of this clonotype. CDR3 region: CASSQDGSGPYNEQFF. CDR3 in DNA: TGCGCCAGCAGCCAAGATGGGAGCGGCCCCTACAATGAGCAGTTCTTC. This chain connects TRBV4-1 to TRBJ2-1; a weak D match, TRBD2 (5 bases). Germline assignment: CDR1 MGHRA and CDR2 YSYEKL. The CDR3 is 16 residues long. Trimming stripped 0 bases from V and 2 bases from J, with 11 bases between.

In this sample, this clonotype turned up a few times. The chain joins TRBV7-6 to TRBJ1-2; TRBD1 aligns across 9 bases. Trimming cost V 4 bases and J 0 bases; bases outside gene matches: 9. Germline loops: CDR1 SGHVS, CDR2 FNYEAQ. This CDR3 spans 17 amino acids. CDR3 sequence: CASSSGQGLPTNYGYTF. The CDR3 DNA sequence: TGTGCCAGCAGCTCGGGACAGGGTTTACCTACTAACTATGGCTACACCTTC.

The V gene is TRBV7-9, the J gene TRBJ1-1; 9 bases are shared with TRBD1. Trimming cost V 3 bases and J 5 bases; bases outside gene matches: 7. The CDR3 length is 15 residues. CDR1 and CDR2 (germline): SEHNR, FQNEAQ (reference sequence). CDR3 amino acids: CASSFIGTGLTEAFF. CDR3 nucleotides: TGTGCCAGCAGCTTTATTGGGACAGGGTTGACTGAAGCTTTCTTT.

Here the CDR3 reads CASSPGQGLHEQYF. The CDR3 coding sequence is TGTGCCAGCAGTCCCGGACAGGGGCTGCACGAGCAGTACTTC. The chain joins TRBV28 to TRBJ2-7; 9 positions match TRBD1. The CDR3 runs to 14 residues. Germline lookup yields CDR1 MDHEN and CDR2 SYDVKM. Germline trimming cut 5 bases from V and 5 bases from J; bases unmatched to any gene: 7.

This rearrangement joins TRBV6-5 to TRBJ1-1; a weak D match, TRBD1 (5 bases). The CDR3 covers 15 residues. The germline V and J ends were trimmed by 6 bases and 1 base, with 15 bases remaining between them. CDR1 MNHEY and CDR2 SVGAGI come from the germline V gene. For the CDR3, the DNA is TGTGCCAGCAGGCCGGCGAGGGGCGGGAACACTGAAGCTTTCTTT. Its translation is CASRPARGGNTEAFF.

This clonotype was seen a handful of times. The chain links TRBV28 to TRBJ1-5; D might be TRBD1 (5 bases). The germline CDR1 and CDR2 sequences are MDHEN and SYDVKM. The CDR3 has 15 residues. V was pared by 3 bases and J by 3 bases, with 12 bases between. CDR3 residues: CASSFAGAYNQPQHF. In DNA, the CDR3 is TGTGCCAGCAGTTTCGCCGGGGCGTACAATCAGCCCCAGCATTTT. The complete variable domain, with remaining parts taken from reference TRBV28 and TRBJ1-5, reads DVKVTQSSRYLVKRTGEKVFLECVQDMDHENMFWYRQDPGLGLRLIYFSYDVKMKEKGDIPEGYSVSREKKERFSLILESASTNQTSMYLCASSFAGAYNQPQHFGDGTRLSIL.

This clonotype came up a few times. The V and J genes are TRBV27 and TRBJ2-7, with D maybe TRBD1 (5 bases). V lost 5 bases and J 3 bases, leaving 11 bases between the germline ends. The germline V gene encodes CDR1 MNHEY and CDR2 SMNVEV (reference sequence). The CDR3 sequence is 13 residues long. CDR3 amino acids: CASSALTGYEQYF. In nucleotides, the CDR3 is TGTGCCAGCAGTGCGCTAACAGGCTACGAGCAGTACTTC.

This clonotype came up a few times. The chain couples TRBV5-1 to TRBJ2-1; D might be TRBD1 (6 bases). This CDR3 has 13 residues. CDR1 and CDR2 (germline): SGHRS, YFSETQ. The V and J ends lost 2 bases and 6 bases respectively, with 9 bases between them. In DNA form, the CDR3 reads TGCGCCAGCAGCTTCGACAGGAGCAATGAGCAGTTCTTC. Amino acid sequence: CASSFDRSNEQFF. The whole variable domain, filled in from reference TRBV5-1 and TRBJ2-1, reads KAGVTQTPRYLIKTRGQQVTLSCSPISGHRSVSWYQQTPGQGLQFLFEYFSETQRNKGNFPGRFSGRQFSNSRSEMNVSTLELGDSALYLCASSFDRSNEQFFGPGTRLTVL.

This clonotype was counted only a few times. The chain has TRBV5-1 and TRBJ2-7, with 9 bases aligning to TRBD2. The CDR3 totals 15 residues. V gave up 4 bases and J gave up 4 bases; unmatched junction bases: 9. CDR1 is SGHRS and CDR2 is YFSETQ in the germline V gene. CDR3 in DNA: TGCGCCAGCAGCCCGGGGACTAGCAGCTCTTACGAGCAGTACTTC. It encodes CASSPGTSSSYEQYF. The full variable domain, in which reference TRBV5-1 and TRBJ2-7 provide the parts outside the CDR3, is KAGVTQTPRYLIKTRGQQVTLSCSPISGHRSVSWYQQTPGQGLQFLFEYFSETQRNKGNFPGRFSGRQFSNSRSEMNVSTLELGDSALYLCASSPGTSSSYEQYFGPGTRLTVT.

The chain employs TRBV24-1 and TRBJ2-1, with 7 bases matching TRBD2. V was pared by 7 bases and J by 7 bases, with 6 bases of the junction left unmatched. This CDR3 comprises 13 residues. Per the germline V gene, CDR1 is KGHDR and CDR2 is SFDVKD. CDR3: CATRAGVWNEQFF. CDR3 nucleotides: TGTGCCACCAGGGCGGGAGTCTGGAATGAGCAGTTCTTC.

This sequence joins TRBV30 and TRBJ1-1, with D hard to call. Trimming stripped 5 bases from V and 1 base from J, with 8 bases between. Per germline, CDR1 GTSNPN and CDR2 SVGIG (reference sequence). The CDR3 loop spans 12 amino acids. CDR3 nucleotide sequence: TGTGCCTGGGGACCCGAGAACACTGAAGCTTTCTTT. It yields the protein CAWGPENTEAFF.

This chain uses TRBV20-1 with TRBJ2-3; 7 nucleotides agree with TRBD2. There are 13 residues in the CDR3. Losses at the gene ends were 6 bases for V and 2 bases for J; bases not matched to a gene: 5. Germline-derived CDR1 and CDR2 are DFQATT and SNEGSKA (reference sequence). The CDR3 DNA sequence: TGCAGTGCCACGGGGACTAACACAGATACGCAGTATTTT. Protein sequence: CSATGTNTDTQYF.

This clonotype has just a few counts. The V call is TRBV12-3 or TRBV12-4, the J call TRBJ2-5; no firm D call. CDR3 length: 14 residues. The V gene lost 2 bases and the J gene lost 1 base, with 8 bases spanning the gap. In DNA, the CDR3 is TGTGCCAGCAGTTTAAAGTCCAGCCAAGAGACCCAGTACTTC. This encodes CASSLKSSQETQYF.

The table lists this clonotype with a few counts. The chain joins TRBV12-3 or TRBV12-4 to TRBJ1-1; D may be TRBD1 (6 bases). V lost 5 bases to trimming and J lost 3 bases, with 13 bases between them. CDR3 size: 14 residues. This chain's CDR3 is CASSLQGADTEAFF. The CDR3 DNA reads TGTGCCAGCAGTCTACAGGGAGCGGACACTGAAGCTTTCTTT.

This clonotype has more than one count but fewer than ten. The chain couples TRBV4-1 to TRBJ1-1, with D perhaps TRBD1 (6 bases). Germline CDR1 reads MGHRA; CDR2 reads YSYEKL. The CDR3 contains 15 residues. V lost 1 base and J lost 0, with 9 bases in between. Here the CDR3 DNA reads TGCGCCAGCAGCCAAGGACAGGAAATGAACACTGAAGCTTTCTTT. Translating it yields CASSQGQEMNTEAFF.

A few counts support this clonotype. This chain uses TRBV20-1 with TRBJ2-7, with unresolved D. Germline assignment: CDR1 DFQATT and CDR2 SNEGSKA (reference sequence). The CDR3 sequence is 14 residues long. Trimming pared 6 bases from V and 1 base from J, leaving 16 bases between. This chain's CDR3 is CSAPKPGLSYEQYF. As DNA, the CDR3 is TGCAGTGCCCCCAAGCCCGGCTTGTCCTACGAGCAGTACTTC.

This clonotype came up a few times. The chain employs TRBV7-9 and TRBJ1-1; the match to TRBD1 covers 7 bases. With 5 bases clipped from V and 7 bases from J, the junction kept 4 bases outside the gene matches. Per germline, CDR1 SEHNR and CDR2 FQNEAQ (reference sequence). This CDR3 is 12 amino acids long. CDR3 amino acids: CASSIGTVEAFF. CDR3 coding DNA: TGTGCCAGCAGCATAGGGACAGTTGAAGCTTTCTTT.

This clonotype occurred a few times. The chain joins TRBV3-1 to TRBJ2-1; 8 nucleotides line up with TRBD2. The V gene's germline CDR1 is LGHDT and CDR2 YNNKEL (reference sequence). The junction had 13 bases not matched to a gene; V was cut back by 0 bases and J by 3 bases. This CDR3 is built from 19 residues. CDR3 amino acids: CASSQDLDPPAGGYNEQFF. CDR3 DNA: TGTGCCAGCAGCCAAGATCTCGATCCACCGGCGGGAGGCTACAATGAGCAGTTCTTC.

The chain is built from TRBV5-5 and TRBJ1-5; D is unclear. The CDR3 runs to 12 residues. V was shortened by 7 bases and J by 6 bases, with 11 bases between the two germline ends. CDR1 SGHKS and CDR2 YYEKEE come from the germline V gene (reference sequence). The CDR3, as DNA: TGTGCCAGCGGGCTTCTTAGTCAGCCCCAGCATTTT. Protein product: CASGLLSQPQHF.

CDR3 residues: CATSDIAYNEQFF. The DNA of the CDR3 is TGTGCCACCAGTGATATCGCCTACAATGAGCAGTTCTTC. The chain is built from TRBV24-1 and TRBJ2-1; D remains ambiguous. The V gene lost 3 bases and the J gene lost 2 bases, with 4 bases spanning the gap. The CDR3 has 13 amino acids. Per germline, CDR1 KGHDR and CDR2 SFDVKD.

This clonotype was seen a handful of times. This rearrangement joins TRBV7-9 to TRBJ1-4, with D possibly TRBD1 on 5 matching bases. Trimming pared 4 bases from V and 7 bases from J, leaving 22 bases between. This CDR3 spans 17 amino acids. CDR1 is SEHNR and CDR2 is FQNEAQ in the germline V gene (reference sequence). The CDR3 DNA is TGTGCCAGCAGCTCCATGGGACTTGGGGCCTTTGGTGAAAAACTGTTTTTT. Residues: CASSSMGLGAFGEKLFF.

The chain joins TRBV24-1 to TRBJ2-3, with 9 positions matching TRBD2. Germline V gene lookup returns CDR1 KGHDR and CDR2 SFDVKD. The CDR3 is 16 residues long. Trimming removed 0 bases from V and 4 bases from J; junction bases left unmatched: 4. The CDR3: CATSDLEREAPDTQYF. The CDR3 nucleotides read TGTGCCACCAGTGATTTGGAGCGGGAGGCCCCAGATACGCAGTATTTT.

This clonotype was counted only a few times. The chain links TRBV12-3 or TRBV12-4 to TRBJ1-5; D might be TRBD1 (6 bases). Trimming took 3 bases from V and 2 from J, leaving 17 bases between them. CDR3 length: 17 residues. DNA for the CDR3: TGTGCCAGCAGTTTTGGGGGTTACAGGGCGGGCAATCAGCCCCAGCATTTT. It yields the protein CASSFGGYRAGNQPQHF.